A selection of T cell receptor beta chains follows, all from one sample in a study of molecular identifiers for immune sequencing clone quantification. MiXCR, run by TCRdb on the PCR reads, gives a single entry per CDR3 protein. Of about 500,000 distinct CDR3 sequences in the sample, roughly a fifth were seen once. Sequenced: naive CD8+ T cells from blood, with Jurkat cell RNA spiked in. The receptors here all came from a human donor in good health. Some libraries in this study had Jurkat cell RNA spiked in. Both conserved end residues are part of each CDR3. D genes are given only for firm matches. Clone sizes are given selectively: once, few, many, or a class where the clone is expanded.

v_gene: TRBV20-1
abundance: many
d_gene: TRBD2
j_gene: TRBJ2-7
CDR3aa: CSAPTGTSGSYEQYF
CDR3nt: TGCAGTGCTCCCACCGGGACTAGCGGCTCCTACGAGCAGTACTTC

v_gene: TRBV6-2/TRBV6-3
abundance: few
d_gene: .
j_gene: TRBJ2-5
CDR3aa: CASSYQDGGETQYF
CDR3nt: TGTGCCAGCAGTTACCAGGACGGTGGAGAGACCCAGTACTTC

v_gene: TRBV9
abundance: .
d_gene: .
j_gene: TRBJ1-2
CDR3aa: CASSSWDKANYGYTF
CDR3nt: TGTGCCAGCAGCTCCTGGGACAAAGCTAACTATGGCTACACCTTC

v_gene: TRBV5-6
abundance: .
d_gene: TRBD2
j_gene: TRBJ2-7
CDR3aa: CASSSIPGTSYEQYF
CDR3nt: TGCGCCAGCAGCTCGATTCCCGGGACTAGTTACGAGCAGTACTTC

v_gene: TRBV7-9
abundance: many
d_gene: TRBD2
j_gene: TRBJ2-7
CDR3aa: CASSPPTGLAAKSSYEQYF
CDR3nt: TGTGCCAGCAGCCCCCCTACGGGGCTAGCGGCGAAAAGCTCCTACGAGCAGTACTTC

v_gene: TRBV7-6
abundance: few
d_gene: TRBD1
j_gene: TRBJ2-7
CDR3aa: CASSIGTDGEQYF
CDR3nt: TGTGCCAGCAGCATCGGGACAGACGGCGAGCAGTACTTC

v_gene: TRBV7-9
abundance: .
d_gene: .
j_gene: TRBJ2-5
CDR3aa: CASSLPTAAGTQYF
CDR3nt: TGTGCCAGCAGCTTACCGACTGCGGCGGGGACCCAGTACTTC

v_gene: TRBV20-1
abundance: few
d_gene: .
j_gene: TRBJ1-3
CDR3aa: CSARAGTATDNSGNTIYF
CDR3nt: TGCAGTGCTAGGGCCGGGACCGCCACCGATAACTCTGGAAACACCATATATTTT

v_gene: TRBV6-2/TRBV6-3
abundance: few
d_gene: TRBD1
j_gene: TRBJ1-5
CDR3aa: CASRKLRDRGGINQPQHF
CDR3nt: TGTGCCAGCAGGAAACTCCGGGACAGGGGTGGAATCAATCAGCCCCAGCATTTT

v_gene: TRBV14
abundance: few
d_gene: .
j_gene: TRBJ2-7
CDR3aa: CASSQVGGSSYEQYF
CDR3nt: TGTGCCAGCAGCCAAGTCGGGGGCAGCTCCTACGAGCAGTACTTC

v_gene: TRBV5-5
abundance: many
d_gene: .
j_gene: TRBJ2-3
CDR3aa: CASSLASWRSSTDTQYF
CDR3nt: TGTGCCAGCAGCTTGGCTTCCTGGCGGTCTAGCACAGATACGCAGTATTTT

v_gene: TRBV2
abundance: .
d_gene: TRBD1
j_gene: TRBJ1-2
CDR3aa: CASTTDRGLINYGYTF
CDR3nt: TGTGCCAGCACCACGGACAGGGGGCTAATCAACTATGGCTACACCTTC

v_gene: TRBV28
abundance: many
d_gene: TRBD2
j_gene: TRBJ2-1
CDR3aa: CASSFLAGYNEQFF
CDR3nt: TGTGCCAGCAGTTTTTTAGCGGGCTACAATGAGCAGTTCTTC

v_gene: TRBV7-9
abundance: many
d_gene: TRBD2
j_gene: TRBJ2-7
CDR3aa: CASSSSGTSAYEQYF
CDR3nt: TGTGCCAGCAGCTCGTCCGGGACTAGCGCCTACGAGCAGTACTTC

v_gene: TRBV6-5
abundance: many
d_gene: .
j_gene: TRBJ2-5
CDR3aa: CASSLSGQGGETQYF
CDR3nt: TGTGCCAGCAGTTTGTCCGGACAAGGGGGGGAGACCCAGTACTTC

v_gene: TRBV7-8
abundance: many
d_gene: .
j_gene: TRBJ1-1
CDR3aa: CASSEYTGAGGTEAFF
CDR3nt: TGTGCCAGCAGCGAATACACTGGGGCGGGCGGCACTGAAGCTTTCTTT

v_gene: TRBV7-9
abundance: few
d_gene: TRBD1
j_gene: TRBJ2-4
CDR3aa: CASSQTGGLRQNIQYF
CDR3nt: TGTGCCAGCAGCCAAACAGGGGGCTTAAGGCAAAACATTCAGTACTTC

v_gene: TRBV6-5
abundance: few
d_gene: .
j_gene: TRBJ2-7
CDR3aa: CASSYSLYGSYEQYF
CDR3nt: TGTGCCAGCAGTTACTCTCTTTACGGGAGCTACGAGCAGTACTTC

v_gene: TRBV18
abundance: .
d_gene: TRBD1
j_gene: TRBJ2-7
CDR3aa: CASSPRTGVYEQYF
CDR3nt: TGTGCCAGCTCACCACGGACAGGGGTCTACGAGCAGTACTTC

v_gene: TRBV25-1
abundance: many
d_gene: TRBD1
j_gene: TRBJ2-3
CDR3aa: CASSEGQGLSTDTQYF
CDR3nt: TGTGCCAGCAGTGAAGGACAGGGTTTATCCACAGATACGCAGTATTTT

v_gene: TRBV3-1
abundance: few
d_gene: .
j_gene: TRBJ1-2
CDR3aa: CASSQDPEPEGFNYGYTF
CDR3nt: TGTGCCAGCAGCCAAGATCCCGAACCTGAGGGCTTTAACTATGGCTACACCTTC

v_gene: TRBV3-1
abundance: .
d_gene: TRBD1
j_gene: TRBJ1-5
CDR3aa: CASSQAQGFQPQHF
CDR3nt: TGTGCCAGCAGCCAAGCACAGGGGTTTCAGCCCCAGCATTTT

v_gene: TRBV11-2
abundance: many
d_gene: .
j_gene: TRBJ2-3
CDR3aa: CASSWTEEGWYTQYF
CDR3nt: TGTGCCAGCAGCTGGACTGAGGAGGGCTGGTATACGCAGTATTTT

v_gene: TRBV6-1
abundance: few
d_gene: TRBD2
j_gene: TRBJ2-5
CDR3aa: CASSEARRGGETQYF
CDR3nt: TGTGCCAGCAGTGAAGCGAGAAGGGGAGGGGAGACCCAGTACTTC

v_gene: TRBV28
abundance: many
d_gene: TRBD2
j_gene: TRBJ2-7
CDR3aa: CASSLLAGGEQYF
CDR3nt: TGTGCCAGCAGTTTACTAGCGGGAGGGGAGCAGTACTTC

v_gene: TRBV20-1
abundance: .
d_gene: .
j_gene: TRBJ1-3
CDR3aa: CSVMDLGPGNTIYF
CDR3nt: TGCAGTGTCATGGACCTGGGCCCTGGAAACACCATATATTTT

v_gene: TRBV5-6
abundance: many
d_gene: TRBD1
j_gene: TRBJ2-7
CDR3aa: CASSLEGQVVEQYF
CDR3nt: TGTGCCAGCAGCTTGGAGGGACAGGTCGTCGAGCAGTACTTC

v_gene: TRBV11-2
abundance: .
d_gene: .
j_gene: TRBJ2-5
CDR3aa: CASSSVGELNQETQYF
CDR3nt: TGTGCCAGCAGCTCCGTGGGGGAGTTAAATCAAGAGACCCAGTACTTC

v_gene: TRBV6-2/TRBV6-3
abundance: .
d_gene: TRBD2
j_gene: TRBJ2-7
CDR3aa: CASSPSTSKGYEQYF
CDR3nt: TGTGCCAGCAGTCCCTCGACTAGCAAAGGCTACGAGCAGTACTTC

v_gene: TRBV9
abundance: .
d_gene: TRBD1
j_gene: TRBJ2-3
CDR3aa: CASSVVGDRATDTQYF
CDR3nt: TGTGCCAGCAGCGTAGTAGGGGACAGGGCCACAGATACGCAGTATTTT

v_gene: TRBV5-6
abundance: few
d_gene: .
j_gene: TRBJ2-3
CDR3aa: CASSSANTDTQYF
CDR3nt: TGTGCCAGCAGCAGTGCTAATACAGATACGCAGTATTTT

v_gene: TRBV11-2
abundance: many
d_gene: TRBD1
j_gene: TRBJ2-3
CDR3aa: CASSLATGGLDTQYF
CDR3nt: TGTGCCAGCAGCTTGGCGACAGGGGGGCTAGATACGCAGTATTTT

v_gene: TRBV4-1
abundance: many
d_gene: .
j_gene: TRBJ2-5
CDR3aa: CASSQQETQYF
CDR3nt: TGCGCCAGCAGCCAACAAGAGACCCAGTACTTC

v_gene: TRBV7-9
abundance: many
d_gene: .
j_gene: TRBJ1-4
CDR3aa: CASSLGSEKLFF
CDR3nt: TGTGCCAGCAGCTTAGGAAGTGAAAAACTGTTTTTT

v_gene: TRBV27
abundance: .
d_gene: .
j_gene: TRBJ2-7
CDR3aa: CASSFIGDTSYEQYF
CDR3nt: TGTGCCAGCAGTTTCATAGGGGACACTTCCTACGAGCAGTACTTC

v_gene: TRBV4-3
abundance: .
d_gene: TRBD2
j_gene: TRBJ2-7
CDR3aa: CASSQDLSGGAYVEQYF
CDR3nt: TGCGCCAGCAGCCAAGATCTAAGCGGGGGAGCATACGTGGAGCAGTACTTC

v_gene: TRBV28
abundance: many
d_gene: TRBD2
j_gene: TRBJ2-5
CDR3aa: CASSSRLAEETQYF
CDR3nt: TGTGCCAGCAGTTCGCGACTAGCCGAAGAGACCCAGTACTTC

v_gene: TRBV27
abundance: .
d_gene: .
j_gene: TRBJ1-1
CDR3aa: CASSLLGGITEAFF
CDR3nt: TGTGCCAGCAGTCTCCTGGGGGGGATCACTGAAGCTTTCTTT

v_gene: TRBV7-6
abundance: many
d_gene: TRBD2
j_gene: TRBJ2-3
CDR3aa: CASSLAGGPADLYF
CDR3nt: TGTGCCAGCAGCCTAGCGGGGGGGCCCGCCGATTTGTATTTT

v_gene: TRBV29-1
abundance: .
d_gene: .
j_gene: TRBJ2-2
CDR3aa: CSVAGLDAGELFF
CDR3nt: TGCAGCGTTGCCGGCTTGGACGCCGGGGAGCTGTTTTTT

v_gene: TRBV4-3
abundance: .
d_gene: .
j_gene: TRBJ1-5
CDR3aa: CASSQDDGRRNQPQHF
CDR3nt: TGCGCCAGCAGCCAAGATGACGGGAGACGGAATCAGCCCCAGCATTTT